The 8 T cell receptor beta chains below were found in one sample sequenced in a study of blood T cells in healthy people across ages. A second roughly 7 to 11 cycle PCR used barcoded and J-beta primers. Each CDR3 protein gets one entry after TCRdb re-called the 5' RACE reads with MiXCR. The repertoire consists of more than 1.4 million distinct CDR3 sequences, with approximately 38% occurring once and the leading ten covering 7.9%. Sequenced input: blood. Receptors originate from a woman between 18 and 30 years old in good health.

In its sample, this clonotype was seen a few times. The rearrangement uses TRBV15 and TRBJ2-5; D possibly corresponds to TRBD2 (5 bases). The J call may be incorrect, as the DNA end agrees better with TRBJ2-7. The CDR3 length is 12 residues. Germline V gene sequence: CDR1 LNHNV, CDR2 YYDKDF (reference sequence). CDR3 DNA: TGTGCCACCTCGGAGGCTACCTACGAGCAGTACTTC. Residues: CATSEATYEQYF.

Here the CDR3 DNA reads TGCGCCAGCAGCCAAGTCGGTGGGGCGGTCAGCTCCTACGAGCAGTACTTC. This gives the protein CASSQVGGAVSSYEQYF. This chain connects TRBV4-1 to TRBJ2-7; a possible D gene is TRBD1 (5 bases). The CDR3 runs to 17 residues. Trimming took off 1 base at V and 0 bases at J, with 16 bases between the two ends. Germline V lookup: CDR1 MGHRA, CDR2 YSYEKL.

Notes on this clonotype: Given a much more abundant clone one base away, this may be a read error. The CDR3 region has the DNA TGCAGCGGCGTCTCGGGCGGGAGCTACGCAGATACGCAGTATTTT. It codes for CSGVSGGSYADTQYF. The chain couples TRBV29-1 to TRBJ2-3, with 7 bases that match TRBD2. CDR3 size: 15 residues. Germline V gene data show CDR1 as SQVTM and CDR2 as ANQGSEA. V lost 7 bases to trimming and J lost 4 bases; unmatched junction nucleotides: 14.

The genes are TRBV7-9 and TRBJ1-2; TRBD1 matches at 7 bases. CDR1 and CDR2 from the germline V gene are SEHNR and FQNEAQ (reference sequence). The CDR3 spans 15 residues. The V segment lost 2 bases and the J segment 2 bases; nucleotides outside the gene matches: 5. The CDR3 DNA follows: TGTGCCAGCAGCTTAACGACAGGGATGAACTATGGCTACACCTTC. Translated: CASSLTTGMNYGYTF.

In its sample, this clonotype was seen a few times. The chain carries TRBV7-3 and TRBJ2-1, with 9 bases lining up with TRBD2. The CDR3 is made up of 14 amino acids. Germline trimming cut 4 bases from V and 7 bases from J; bases unmatched to any gene: 5. Germline V CDR1 and CDR2: SGHTA, FQGTGA. CDR3 sequence (DNA): TGTGCCAGCAGCTCGGCGGGGGGGCTTAATGAGCAGTTCTTC. This gives the protein CASSSAGGLNEQFF.

This chain connects TRBV29-1 to TRBJ1-2; D unclear. Deletions cut 5 bases from V and 13 bases from J, with 14 bases between. The CDR3 is 10 amino acids. Germline V CDR1 and CDR2: SQVTM, ANQGSEA. In DNA, the CDR3 is TGCAGCGTTACCAGACCCAACTCCACCTTC. This encodes CSVTRPNSTF.

This clonotype was counted a few times. V is TRBV20-1 and J is TRBJ1-6, with no clear D. The CDR3 has 13 amino acids. Trimming took 0 bases from V and 7 from J, leaving 7 bases between them. Germline loops: CDR1 DFQATT, CDR2 SNEGSKA (reference sequence). The CDR3 spells CSARDSGNSPLHF. The CDR3 nucleotides are TGCAGTGCTAGAGATTCCGGGAATTCACCCCTCCACTTT.

This clonotype has a handful of counts. The chain joins TRBV29-1 to TRBJ2-7, with a tentative D call TRBD1 (5 bases). The CDR3 loop spans 12 amino acids. Germline assignment: CDR1 SQVTM and CDR2 ANQGSEA. CDR3 in DNA: TGCAGTGCCGTGACAGCTTCCTACGAGCAGTACTTC. This sequence encodes CSAVTASYEQYF.